These 5 T cell receptor beta chains originate from one sample sequenced in a study of T-cell memory formation after mild COVID-19. TCRdb independently ran MiXCR on the 5' RACE reads; one entry per CDR3 protein. Of roughly 450,000 distinct CDR3 sequences in the sample, over 15% were seen once. Sequencing used PBMCs or a T cell subset sorted from them (not recorded which). The source of these receptors is an adult woman who had mild COVID-19 (a few samples of this study predate the infection). Cell type and time point are not known.

This clonotype was observed a few times. The chain couples TRBV20-1 to TRBJ1-2; 7 positions agree with TRBD1. J lost 7 bases, V lost 6 bases, and 17 bases had no gene match. Germline values: CDR1 DFQATT, CDR2 SNEGSKA (reference sequence). This CDR3 has 15 amino acids. The CDR3 here is CSAPTPTGTSGGYTF. The CDR3 coding sequence is TGCAGTGCCCCAACCCCGACAGGGACCAGCGGTGGCTACACCTTC.

This chain connects TRBV27 to TRBJ1-2; TRBD1 aligns across 10 bases. The CDR3 is made up of 11 amino acids. CDR1 and CDR2 (germline): MNHEY, SMNVEV (reference sequence). V was pared by 10 bases and J by 5 bases, with 1 base of the junction left unmatched. The CDR3 here is CATGQGYGYTF. CDR3 bases: TGTGCCACGGGACAGGGGTATGGCTACACCTTC.

In DNA, the CDR3 is TGTGCCAGCAATGACTTTAGCTCCTACAATGAGCAGTTCTTC. Protein product: CASNDFSSYNEQFF. V and J are TRBV12-3 or TRBV12-4 and TRBJ2-1; no clear D gene. Trimming stripped 7 bases from V and 0 bases from J, with 10 bases between. The CDR3 is 14 amino acids.

V gene TRBV5-5 combines with J gene TRBJ1-1; D gene uncertain. The CDR3 loop spans 12 amino acids. CDR1 and CDR2 (germline): SGHKS, YYEKEE (reference sequence). Trimming removed 6 bases at V and 2 bases at J, with 8 bases between. CDR3 sequence reads: CASNHDNTEAFF. The CDR3 DNA sequence: TGTGCCAGCAACCACGATAACACTGAAGCTTTCTTT.

This clonotype has only a few counts. The DNA is omitted, as the CDR3 cannot be located on it reliably, and the CDR3 follows TCRdb's listing. The chain has TRBV7-5 and TRBJ2-1. TRBV7-5 is labeled a pseudogene. The CDR3 is 16 amino acids in total, end residues counted. CDR3: CISVPPGPERYNEQFF.